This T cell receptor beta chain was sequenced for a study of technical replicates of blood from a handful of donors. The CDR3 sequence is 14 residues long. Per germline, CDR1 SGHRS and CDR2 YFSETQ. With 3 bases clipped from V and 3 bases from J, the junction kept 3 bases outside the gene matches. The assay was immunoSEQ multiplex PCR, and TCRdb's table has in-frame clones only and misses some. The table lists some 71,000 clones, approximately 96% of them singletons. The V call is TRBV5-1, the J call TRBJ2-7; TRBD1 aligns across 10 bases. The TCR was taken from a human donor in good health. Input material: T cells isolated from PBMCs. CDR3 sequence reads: CASSSRDRGYEQYF. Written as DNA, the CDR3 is TGCGCCAGCAGCTCCCGGGACAGGGGCTACGAGCAGTACTTC.